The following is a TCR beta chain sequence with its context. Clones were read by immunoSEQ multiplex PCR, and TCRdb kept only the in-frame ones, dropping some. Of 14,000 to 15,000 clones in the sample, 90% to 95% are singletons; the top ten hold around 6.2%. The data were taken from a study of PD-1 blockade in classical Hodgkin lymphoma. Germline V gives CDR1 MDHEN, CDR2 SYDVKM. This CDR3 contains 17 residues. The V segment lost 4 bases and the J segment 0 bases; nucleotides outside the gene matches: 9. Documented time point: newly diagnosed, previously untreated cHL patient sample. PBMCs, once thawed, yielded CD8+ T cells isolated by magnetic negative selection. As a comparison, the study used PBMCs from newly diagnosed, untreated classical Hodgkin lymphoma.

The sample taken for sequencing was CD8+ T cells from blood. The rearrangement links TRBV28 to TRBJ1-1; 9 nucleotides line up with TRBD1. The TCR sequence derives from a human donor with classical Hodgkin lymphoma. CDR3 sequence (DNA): TGTGCCAGCAGTTATTTGGGGACAGGGACCATGAACACTGAAGCTTTCTTT. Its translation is CASSYLGTGTMNTEAFF.